This paragraph covers one T cell receptor (beta chain) sequence. This entry is derived from a study of shared clonotypes between healthy human individuals. Study-wide background: The cohort comprised a couple of women and a few men. Their ages spanned 18 to 49 years.

CDR1 is MDHEN, CDR2 SYDVKM, per germline. The J segment lost 2 bases and the V segment lost 4 bases, leaving 8 bases of the junction unmatched. The length of the CDR3 is 16 residues. The assay ran at deep level. TCRdb keeps only in-frame clones here, not all; method: immunoSEQ multiplex PCR. The repertoire consists of roughly 500,000 clones, with around four fifths occurring once and the leading ten covering about 12%. This sequence joins TRBV28 and TRBJ2-3, with 8 bases lining up with TRBD2. This receptor was taken from a woman aged 40 to 50 in good health. Some clones in this sample may be carry-over from other donors' samples. Sequencing used PBMCs. The CDR3: CASSYPSGSATDTQYF. The CDR3 DNA reads as TGTGCCAGCAGTTATCCCAGCGGGAGTGCCACAGATACGCAGTATTTT.